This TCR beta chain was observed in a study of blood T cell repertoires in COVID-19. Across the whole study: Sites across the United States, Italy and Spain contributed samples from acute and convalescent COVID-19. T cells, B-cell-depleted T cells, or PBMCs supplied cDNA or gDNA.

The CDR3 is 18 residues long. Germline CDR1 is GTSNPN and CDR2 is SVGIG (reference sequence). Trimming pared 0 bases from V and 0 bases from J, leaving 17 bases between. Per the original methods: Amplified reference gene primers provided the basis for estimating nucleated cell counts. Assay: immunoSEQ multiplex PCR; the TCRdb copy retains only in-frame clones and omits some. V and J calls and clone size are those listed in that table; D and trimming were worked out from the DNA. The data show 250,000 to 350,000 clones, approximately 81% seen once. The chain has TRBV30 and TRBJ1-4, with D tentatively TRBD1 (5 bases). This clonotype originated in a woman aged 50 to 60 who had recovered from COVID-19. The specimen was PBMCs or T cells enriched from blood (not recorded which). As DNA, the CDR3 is TGTGCCTGGAGTGTACAGGACGAACGCGATCCAACTAATGAAAAACTGTTTTTT. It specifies CAWSVQDERDPTNEKLFF.